This T cell receptor (beta chain) was observed in a study of type 1 and type 2 diabetes patients. As for the study in general: Participants included type 1 and type 2 diabetes patients plus nondiabetic controls. From PBMCs, CD4+ and CD8+ T cells were isolated by magnetic microbeads. Study-wide findings and caveats: Type 2 diabetes and control V and J usage correlated highly, around 0.97.

This clonotype has a count of ten or more. Its target is unknown. Genomic DNA was the PCR template. Amplification of the beta chain CDR3 used 30 forward and 13 reverse multiplex primers. TCRdb used MiXCR to reprocess the multiplex PCR reads, holding one entry per CDR3 protein. The sample yields about 290,000 distinct CDR3 sequences, approximately 50% seen once. This CDR3 has 14 residues. The germline V gene has CDR1 LNHNV and CDR2 YYDKDF (reference sequence). V shed 1 base and J shed 4 bases, with 10 bases lying between them. The sequence came from a man younger than 30 with type 2 diabetes. V and J are TRBV15 and TRBJ1-2, with a possible D match to TRBD1 (5 bases). Sequencing input: peripheral blood mononuclear cells (PBMCs). Here the CDR3 reads CATSRGGEFYGYTF. The CDR3 region has the DNA TGTGCCACCAGCAGAGGAGGGGAGTTCTATGGCTACACCTTC.